The sequence of this TCR beta chain was determined in a study of blood T cell repertoires in COVID-19. Looking at the study overall: Both acute and convalescent COVID-19 samples were obtained from the United States, Italy and Spain.

The assay was immunoSEQ multiplex PCR, and TCRdb's table has in-frame clones only and misses some. The data contain fewer than 300,000 clones, 75% to 95% of them singletons. The V segment lost 4 bases and the J segment 4 bases; nucleotides outside the gene matches: 5. The CDR3 covers 16 residues. Germline V gene lookup returns CDR1 SEHNR and CDR2 FQNEAQ (reference sequence). The V call is TRBV7-9, the J call TRBJ2-1, with 12 bases matching TRBD2. Source material: PBMCs or T cells enriched from blood (not recorded which). This TCR was recovered from a woman in her twenties or thirties who had recovered from COVID-19. CDR3 coding DNA: TGTGCCAGCAGCTCGCAGACTAGCGGGAGTTACAATGAGCAGTTCTTC. It encodes CASSSQTSGSYNEQFF.